The 32 T cell receptor beta chains reported below all come from one sample, sequenced in a study of T cells after yellow fever vaccination (dated by TCRdb to the late 2010s). The treatment or condition tag for this specimen amounts to: live attenuated yellow fever vaccine strain. The method was 5' RACE. The sample was run on an Illumina HiSeq 2500. TCRdb took the public reads, trimmed them with fastp at Q25, ran MiXCR for clone calling and kept in-frame beta chains. Under each unique CDR3 protein, matching rows form one entry showing the most common genes and DNA. The sample table holds some 670,000 distinct CDR3 sequences, of which around an eighth were seen once. The top ten clonotypes cover 14% to 15% of the sample. Here the sequenced sample was PBMCs, taken on the day of the yellow fever booster vaccination. All receptors come from a man aged 25 to 40 who received the YFV17D yellow fever vaccine.

The genes are TRBV6-5 and TRBJ2-2, with TRBD2 as a possible D gene (6 bases). CDR1 is MNHEY, CDR2 SVGAGI, per germline. The length of the CDR3 is 16 residues. Trimming left V 0 bases short and J 4 bases short, with 12 bases between. This CDR3 reads CASSYSRRTTTGELFF. CDR3 DNA: TGTGCCAGCAGTTACTCGAGACGGACTACCACCGGGGAGCTGTTTTTT.

A few counts support this clonotype. V and J are TRBV7-9 and TRBJ1-5; perhaps TRBD1 as D (6 bases). The CDR3 consists of 16 residues. The germline V and J ends were trimmed by 3 bases and 7 bases, with 19 bases remaining between them. Germline V gene data show CDR1 as SEHNR and CDR2 as FQNEAQ (reference sequence). CDR3 DNA sequence: TGTGCCAGCAGCTTCGGCACGGGGGCGAGATTGCAGCCCCAGCATTTT. Protein sequence: CASSFGTGARLQPQHF.

This clonotype was found a few times. The V and J genes are TRBV29-1 and TRBJ1-1; 10 bases fit TRBD1. From germline, CDR1 is SQVTM and CDR2 ANQGSEA. The CDR3 consists of 15 residues. The J segment lost 1 base and the V segment lost 4 bases, leaving 6 bases of the junction unmatched. CDR3 DNA sequence: TGCAGCGTTGTGGGGACAGGGGAAAGGAACACTGAAGCTTTCTTT. This sequence encodes CSVVGTGERNTEAFF. The full variable domain, its missing parts supplied by reference TRBV29-1 and TRBJ1-1, is SAVISQKPSRDICQRGTSLTIQCQVDSQVTMMFWYRQQPGQSLTLIATANQGSEATYESGFVIDKFPISRPNLTFSTLTVSNMSPEDSSIYLCSVVGTGERNTEAFFGQGTRLTVV.

There are many counts of this clonotype. This chain joins TRBV27 and TRBJ2-1, with D hard to call. Germline loops: CDR1 MNHEY, CDR2 SMNVEV (reference sequence). The CDR3 has 12 residues. Trimming left V 5 bases short and J 8 bases short, with 10 bases between. The CDR3: CASSLLGDEQFF. The CDR3 bases are TGTGCCAGCAGTCTCCTAGGCGATGAGCAGTTCTTC.

The chain joins TRBV15 to TRBJ1-5; D possibly corresponds to TRBD1 (6 bases). CDR1 is LNHNV and CDR2 is YYDKDF in the germline V gene (reference sequence). V lost 0 bases, J lost 1 base, and 13 bases lay in between. CDR3 length equals 17 residues. The CDR3 DNA is TGTGCCACCAGCAGAGATCGCAGGGGTTCCAGCAATCAGCCCCAGCATTTT. Protein product: CATSRDRRGSSNQPQHF.

This clonotype was counted between two and nine times. V and J are TRBV24-1 and TRBJ2-2; D is unresolved. Per the germline V gene, CDR1 is KGHDR and CDR2 is SFDVKD. Trimming pared 9 bases from V and 1 base from J, leaving 8 bases between. The CDR3 is made up of 13 amino acids. The CDR3 coding sequence is TGTGCCACCGGAAATCAGAACACCGGGGAGCTGTTTTTT. Amino acid sequence: CATGNQNTGELFF.

A single count supports this clonotype. J is TRBJ1-2 and V is TRBV5-6, with 9 bases fitting TRBD1. The germline V gene has CDR1 SGHDT and CDR2 YYEEEE. The junction had 6 bases not matched to a gene; V was cut back by 1 base and J by 8 bases. CDR3 length: 14 amino acids. The CDR3 loop is CASSLTGGRHGYTF. The DNA for the CDR3 is TGTGCCAGCAGCTTGACAGGGGGCCGGCACGGCTACACCTTC.

Here the CDR3 reads CASSLSSVNEKLFF. CDR3 DNA: TGTGCCAGCAGCTTAAGTTCAGTTAATGAAAAACTGTTTTTT. The chain employs TRBV11-2 and TRBJ1-4, with D unresolved. V was trimmed by 2 bases and J by 4 bases, leaving 8 bases between them. This CDR3 contains 14 residues. CDR1 is SGHAT and CDR2 is FQNNGV in the germline V gene.

The chain carries TRBV11-2 and TRBJ2-3; D is unclear. The CDR3 totals 14 residues. V gave up 5 bases and J gave up 0 bases, with 9 bases separating them. Germline V gene sequence: CDR1 SGHAT, CDR2 FQNNGV. CDR3 sequence reads: CASSQYPSTDTQYF. The CDR3 bases are TGTGCCAGCAGCCAATACCCTAGCACAGATACGCAGTATTTT.

The chain couples TRBV15 to TRBJ2-7; D may correspond to TRBD1 or TRBD2 (5 bases each). CDR3 length equals 18 residues. CDR1 LNHNV and CDR2 YYDKDF come from the germline V gene (reference sequence). V was trimmed by 1 base and J by 1 base, leaving 20 bases between them. Written as DNA, the CDR3 is TGTGCCACCAGCAGAGGCCCCAGGGCAGAGGGGTTTTCCTACGAGCAGTACTTC. Protein: CATSRGPRAEGFSYEQYF.

This clonotype occurred a few times. The chain employs TRBV20-1 and TRBJ2-3; D is unresolved. The CDR3 runs 12 residues. V was pared by 1 base and J by 8 bases, with 10 bases between. Germline V CDR1 and CDR2: DFQATT, SNEGSKA (reference sequence). The CDR3 DNA follows: TGCAGTGCTAGAGCCCTTCAACGTACGCAGTATTTT. This codes for CSARALQRTQYF.

This chain connects TRBV20-1 to TRBJ2-3; D might be TRBD2 (5 bases). This CDR3 comprises 15 residues. V lost 4 bases to trimming and J lost 6 bases, with 20 bases between them. The germline V gene has CDR1 DFQATT and CDR2 SNEGSKA (reference sequence). CDR3 loop: CSATTQPSFRDTQYF. DNA of the CDR3: TGCAGTGCTACGACTCAGCCTAGCTTCAGGGATACGCAGTATTTT.

A few counts support this clonotype. The chain joins TRBV7-9 to TRBJ1-1; 7 nucleotides agree with TRBD1. This CDR3 is built from 16 residues. CDR1 and CDR2 from the germline V gene are SEHNR and FQNEAQ (reference sequence). Trimming cost V 1 base and J 6 bases; bases outside gene matches: 11. The DNA for the CDR3 is TGTGCCAGCAGCTTAGAAGGGACAGCCAAGTACGCTGAAGCTTTCTTT. Translation gives CASSLEGTAKYAEAFF. Looking up the rest from reference TRBV7-9 and TRBJ1-1 gives the full variable domain: DTGVSQNPRHKITKRGQNVTFRCDPISEHNRLYWYRQTLGQGPEFLTYFQNEAQLEKSRLLSDRFSAERPKGSFSTLEIQRTEQGDSAMYLCASSLEGTAKYAEAFFGQGTRLTVV.

This clonotype occurred a few times. This chain joins TRBV27 and TRBJ1-1; 8 bases agree with TRBD1. Per germline, CDR1 MNHEY and CDR2 SMNVEV (reference sequence). The CDR3 extends over 15 amino acids. With V trimmed by 8 bases and J by 3 bases, 11 bases remained unmatched. This CDR3 is CASRRTGLSDTEAFF. In nucleotides, the CDR3 is TGTGCCAGCCGCAGGACAGGGCTATCGGACACTGAAGCTTTCTTT.

This clonotype was counted a few times. The V gene is TRBV3-1, the J gene TRBJ2-7; TRBD2 might be the D (5 bases). Germline V gene lookup returns CDR1 LGHDT and CDR2 YNNKEL (reference sequence). V lost 1 base, J lost 4 bases, and 14 bases lay in between. The CDR3 is 15 residues long. This CDR3 is CASSQGRGLTYEQYF. CDR3 sequence (DNA): TGTGCCAGCAGCCAAGGCCGCGGACTTACGTACGAGCAGTACTTC.

The chain is built from TRBV7-9 and TRBJ2-1; D is unclear. The length of the CDR3 is 15 residues. The V end was cut by 5 bases, the J end by 0 bases, with 11 bases between. The germline CDR1 and CDR2 sequences are SEHNR and FQNEAQ (reference sequence). The CDR3, as DNA: TGTGCCAGCAGCCCCTTATCCATCTCCTACAATGAGCAGTTCTTC. Protein: CASSPLSISYNEQFF.

The V gene is TRBV19, the J gene TRBJ1-1, with D unclear. Trimming took off 6 bases at V and 0 bases at J, with 14 bases between the two ends. The CDR3 loop spans 15 amino acids. Per germline, CDR1 LNHDA and CDR2 SQIVND (reference sequence). The CDR3 spells CASSPLGSVNTEAFF. The CDR3 bases are TGTGCCAGTAGCCCCCTGGGCAGCGTGAACACTGAAGCTTTCTTT.

This clonotype was observed many times. This chain joins TRBV20-1 and TRBJ2-1, with D hard to call. Trimming pared 4 bases from V and 0 bases from J, leaving 4 bases between. There are 12 residues in the CDR3. From germline, CDR1 is DFQATT and CDR2 SNEGSKA (reference sequence). CDR3 residues: CSATRSYNEQFF. As DNA, the CDR3 is TGCAGTGCTACGCGCTCCTACAATGAGCAGTTCTTC.

This clonotype has at least ten counts. The rearrangement joins TRBV7-2 to TRBJ2-3; TRBD1 matches at 10 bases. CDR1 is SGHTA, CDR2 FQGNSA, per germline. This CDR3 comprises 15 residues. J lost 2 bases, V lost 5 bases, and 4 bases had no gene match. The CDR3 bases are TGTGCCAGCAGCCAGGGACAGGGGATCACAGATACGCAGTATTTT. It encodes CASSQGQGITDTQYF.

The rearrangement uses TRBV29-1 and TRBJ2-1; TRBD2 matches at 12 bases. Germline-derived CDR1 and CDR2 are SQVTM and ANQGSEA. V was pared by 4 bases and J by 10 bases, with 11 bases of the junction left unmatched. There are 15 residues in the CDR3. The chain's CDR3 is CSVGASGRALREQFF. CDR3 coding DNA: TGCAGCGTTGGAGCTAGCGGGAGGGCCCTCAGAGAGCAGTTCTTC.

This clonotype was seen only a few times. The gene calls are TRBV5-5 and TRBJ1-4, with D perhaps TRBD1 (5 bases). Per germline, CDR1 SGHKS and CDR2 YYEKEE (reference sequence). This CDR3 is built from 13 residues. V dropped 3 bases and J dropped 8 bases, with 11 bases sitting between them. In nucleotides, the CDR3 is TGTGCCAGCAGCTGGGGGAGTGGCGAAAAACTGTTTTTT. It translates to CASSWGSGEKLFF.

This chain uses TRBV20-1 with TRBJ2-7, with TRBD2 identical over 9 bases. The CDR3 is 12 residues long. The V gene's germline CDR1 is DFQATT and CDR2 SNEGSKA (reference sequence). The J segment lost 2 bases and the V segment lost 7 bases, leaving 3 bases of the junction unmatched. CDR3 amino acids: CSVAGDTYEQYF. The CDR3 DNA follows: TGCAGTGTAGCGGGAGACACCTACGAGCAGTACTTC.

This clonotype has just a few counts. The V gene is TRBV5-1, the J gene TRBJ2-1; 13 bases agree with TRBD2. The CDR3 length is 19 residues. V dropped 3 bases and J dropped 0; count of bases not matched to a gene: 9. Germline CDR1 reads SGHRS; CDR2 reads YFSETQ. The CDR3 reads CASSYPGLAGMSSYNEQFF. CDR3 coding DNA: TGCGCCAGCAGCTACCCGGGACTAGCGGGAATGAGCTCCTACAATGAGCAGTTCTTC.

The table lists this clonotype with a count of one. The chain links TRBV10-3 to TRBJ2-3; D unresolved. V gave up 10 bases and J gave up 1 base, with 6 bases separating them. Germline lookup yields CDR1 ENHRY and CDR2 SYGVKD. This CDR3 comprises 11 residues. CDR3 protein: CATAGTDTQYF. The CDR3 DNA sequence: TGTGCCACCGCGGGCACAGATACGCAGTATTTT.

The V and J genes are TRBV4-3 and TRBJ2-3, with 7 bases identical to TRBD1. The V gene's germline CDR1 is LGHNA and CDR2 YSLEER. The length of the CDR3 is 20 residues. Trimming at V came to 1 base and at J to 6 bases, leaving 22 bases not matched to a gene. CDR3 in DNA: TGCGCCAGCAGCCAAGCATTCGGCCTGGACAGGCCGTATAAGGTGGATACGCAGTATTTT. Its translation is CASSQAFGLDRPYKVDTQYF.

The V and J genes are TRBV6-1 and TRBJ2-7; D perhaps matches TRBD2 (5 bases). With 6 bases removed from V and 5 bases from J, the gap between germline ends came to 14 bases. The germline V gene encodes CDR1 MNHNS and CDR2 SASEGT. CDR3 length equals 13 residues. The DNA for the CDR3 is TGTGCCAGCAGCCCCCCTCCGGGGAACGAGCAGTACTTC. Translated, it gives CASSPPPGNEQYF.

The V call is TRBV11-2, the J call TRBJ2-3; 16 bases fit TRBD2. The germline V gene encodes CDR1 SGHAT and CDR2 FQNNGV. CDR3 length equals 18 residues. Unmatched junction bases numbered 5, after V lost 4 bases and J lost 1 base. The CDR3 reads CASSWGTSGRAGTDTQYF. CDR3 nucleotides: TGTGCCAGCAGCTGGGGGACTAGCGGGAGGGCCGGCACAGATACGCAGTATTTT.

This rearrangement joins TRBV27 to TRBJ2-5, with 10 nucleotides matching TRBD2. Germline lookup yields CDR1 MNHEY and CDR2 SMNVEV (reference sequence). The CDR3 is 15 amino acids. V gave up 3 bases and J gave up 6 bases; unmatched junction bases: 7. The CDR3 sequence: CASSFASSGSKTQYF. In DNA form, the CDR3 reads TGTGCCAGCAGTTTCGCCTCTAGCGGGAGCAAGACCCAGTACTTC.

J is TRBJ2-7 and V is TRBV4-3; D is undetermined. Looked up from germline, CDR1 is LGHNA and CDR2 is YSLEER. The CDR3 contains 15 residues. V lost 0 bases and J lost 0, with 9 bases in between. CDR3 amino acids: CASSQETVSSYEQYF. The CDR3 coding sequence is TGCGCCAGCAGCCAAGAAACGGTGAGCTCCTACGAGCAGTACTTC.

This clonotype turned up a few times. The V and J genes are TRBV28 and TRBJ2-1; tentative D call: TRBD1 (7 bases). The CDR3 has 15 amino acids. CDR1 MDHEN and CDR2 SYDVKM come from the germline V gene. The germline V and J ends were trimmed by 7 bases and 5 bases, with 18 bases remaining between them. CDR3 nucleotide sequence: TGTGCCAGCACTGGGGGGACAGTCTTCAACAATGAGCAGTTCTTC. This sequence encodes CASTGGTVFNNEQFF.

This clonotype was observed a handful of times. The genes are TRBV12-5 and TRBJ2-2, with 7 bases that match TRBD2. V gave up 3 bases and J gave up 1 base; unmatched junction bases: 8. CDR1 is LGHNT, CDR2 FRNRAP, per germline. There are 17 residues in the CDR3. CDR3 bases: TGTGCTAGTGGTTTCCCTGGGGGGGTTTTGAACACCGGGGAGCTGTTTTTT. Translation gives CASGFPGGVLNTGELFF.

This clonotype was observed a few times. V is TRBV28 and J is TRBJ2-1, with 13 bases matching TRBD2. The CDR3 loop spans 14 amino acids. Germline assignment: CDR1 MDHEN and CDR2 SYDVKM. DNA of the CDR3: TGTGCTACGGGACTAGCGGGGATCTACAATGAGCAGTTCTTC. Translating gives CATGLAGIYNEQFF.